The 25 T cell receptor beta chains in this list originate from one sample, sequenced in a study of blood T cell repertoires in COVID-19 (dated by TCRdb to 2019 to 2021). Receptors were amplified or captured by the immunoSEQ multiplex PCR assay. TCRdb's version of the immuneACCESS table is confined to in-frame rearrangements and falls short of the full clone set. An unresolved V gene accounts for under half of the shortfall where checked; the remainder is of unknown origin. The sample has some 180,000 clones on record, about four fifths of them singletons. Around 2% of the sample belongs to the ten largest clones. Sequenced sample: peripheral blood. These receptors all come from a woman aged 80 or over with acute or convalescent COVID-19.

V usage is TRBV12-3 or TRBV12-4 and J usage is TRBJ1-4, with 8 positions matching TRBD1. This CDR3 is built from 12 residues. V lost 3 bases to trimming and J lost 13 bases; unmatched junction nucleotides: 4. This CDR3 is CASSFDRGGLFF. DNA of the CDR3: TGTGCCAGCAGTTTCGACAGGGGTGGACTGTTTTTT.

The V call is TRBV2, the J call TRBJ2-7; tentatively, D is TRBD2 (6 bases). Trimming pared 4 bases from V and 4 bases from J, leaving 11 bases between. This CDR3 is 13 amino acids long. Germline loops: CDR1 SNHLY, CDR2 FYNNEI. The CDR3 sequence is CASSVGRVYEQYF. In DNA, the CDR3 is TGTGCCAGCAGTGTCGGGAGAGTTTACGAGCAGTACTTC.

CDR3 DNA sequence: TGTGCCAGCAGTGTCTACAGACCGAACACCGGGGAGCTGTTTTTT. As protein: CASSVYRPNTGELFF. The rearrangement joins TRBV2 to TRBJ2-2; D is ambiguous. V dropped 4 bases and J dropped 0 bases, with 9 bases sitting between them. Germline CDR1 reads SNHLY; CDR2 reads FYNNEI. This CDR3 has 15 amino acids.

The chain is built from TRBV6-6 and TRBJ1-3; D is perhaps TRBD1 (5 bases). This CDR3 is 15 amino acids long. CDR1 MNHNY and CDR2 SVGAGI come from the germline V gene (reference sequence). Trimming pared 4 bases from V and 2 bases from J, leaving 12 bases between. The CDR3, as DNA: TGTGCCAGCAGTTCTTGGGGGGACGCTGGAAACACCATATATTTT. It is translated as CASSSWGDAGNTIYF.

The rearrangement uses TRBV21-1 and TRBJ1-2; no DNA check was done on the table's D call, TRBD1. TRBV21-1 represents a pseudogene. This CDR3 region has 16 residues. Here the CDR3 reads CASSSRDRSVCYGYTF. The CDR3 nucleotides are TGTGCCAGCAGCAGCCGGGACAGGTCGGTCTGTTATGGCTACACCTTC.

The chain has TRBV4-1 and TRBJ1-5; D possibly corresponds to TRBD1 (5 bases). The CDR3 has 15 amino acids. Germline values: CDR1 MGHRA, CDR2 YSYEKL. V lost 1 base, J lost 9 bases, and 16 bases lay in between. The CDR3 here is CASSQVSTARRPQHF. CDR3 sequence (DNA): TGCGCCAGCAGCCAAGTTTCGACAGCCAGGCGGCCCCAGCATTTT.

The chain joins TRBV4-1 to TRBJ2-7, with D possibly TRBD1 on 5 matching bases. Trimming removed 0 bases from V and 1 base from J, with 13 bases in between. Germline V gene sequence: CDR1 MGHRA, CDR2 YSYEKL. The CDR3 runs 16 residues. CDR3 amino acids: CASSQEGRDGSYEQYF. Here the CDR3 DNA reads TGCGCCAGCAGCCAAGAAGGCAGGGATGGTTCCTACGAGCAGTACTTC.

The V and J genes are TRBV5-5 and TRBJ2-5; D possibly corresponds to TRBD1 (7 bases). Germline V gene data show CDR1 as SGHKS and CDR2 as YYEKEE (reference sequence). V gave up 3 bases and J gave up 2 bases, with 20 bases separating them. This CDR3 comprises 17 residues. The CDR3 protein is CASSWGVTGPPQETQYF. CDR3 DNA sequence: TGTGCCAGCAGCTGGGGGGTGACAGGGCCCCCGCAAGAGACCCAGTACTTC. The variable domain in full, with the rest retrieved from reference TRBV5-5 and TRBJ2-5, is DAGVTQSPTHLIKTRGQQVTLRCSPISGHKSVSWYQQVLGQGPQFIFQYYEKEERGRGNFPDRFSARQFPNYSSELNVNALLLGDSALYLCASSWGVTGPPQETQYFGPGTRLLVL.

This sequence joins TRBV27 and TRBJ2-3, with a weak D call TRBD1 (6 bases). Trimming pared 9 bases from V and 0 bases from J, leaving 19 bases between. The CDR3 consists of 16 residues. CDR1 and CDR2 from the germline V gene are MNHEY and SMNVEV (reference sequence). CDR3 nucleotides: TGTGCCAGTGGGGGCGGATCCGGCCCTAGCACAGATACGCAGTATTTT. Its protein product is CASGGGSGPSTDTQYF.

This clone occurred once. The chain carries TRBV3-1 (or the pseudogene TRBV3-2) and TRBJ2-1, with D perhaps matching TRBD2 (5 bases). Trimming removed 3 bases at V and 8 bases at J, with 17 bases between. Germline CDR1 reads LGHDT; CDR2 reads YNNKEL (reference sequence). The CDR3 loop spans 15 amino acids. The CDR3 sequence: CASSQSLGFWDEQFF. CDR3 nucleotide sequence: TGTGCCAGCAGCCAGTCACTAGGTTTTTGGGATGAGCAGTTCTTC.

The chain joins TRBV9 to TRBJ2-7; 12 bases agree with TRBD2. V gave up 3 bases and J gave up 6 bases; unmatched junction bases: 4. The CDR3 loop spans 14 amino acids. Per germline, CDR1 SGDLS and CDR2 YYNGEE. CDR3: CASSALTSGGEQYF. Here the CDR3 DNA reads TGTGCCAGCAGCGCCCTGACTAGCGGGGGCGAGCAGTACTTC.

The chain has TRBV25-1 and TRBJ1-4; TRBD1 aligns across 10 bases. Germline CDR1 and CDR2: MGHDK and SYGVNS. J was trimmed by 4 bases and V by 1 base; bases with no gene match: 9. The CDR3 runs 18 residues. The CDR3 protein is CASSESTSGQGGNEKLFF. Here the CDR3 DNA reads TGTGCCAGCAGTGAATCGACTAGTGGACAGGGGGGTAATGAAAAACTGTTTTTT.

This rearrangement joins TRBV4-3 to TRBJ2-3; perhaps TRBD2 as D (5 bases). The CDR3 length is 15 residues. The V and J ends lost 0 bases and 4 bases respectively, with 11 bases between them. Germline CDR1 is LGHNA and CDR2 is YSLEER. CDR3 bases: TGCGCCAGCAGCCAAGAAGAGGGTTATGCAGATACGCAGTATTTT. Translation gives CASSQEEGYADTQYF.

The rearrangement joins TRBV15 to TRBJ2-5; 10 positions match TRBD1. CDR1 is LNHNV, CDR2 YYDKDF, per germline (reference sequence). CDR3 length: 17 residues. J was trimmed by 7 bases and V by 3 bases; bases with no gene match: 14. This chain's CDR3 is CATSSGLDRGQYGTQYF. The CDR3 DNA follows: TGTGCCACCAGCAGTGGATTAGACAGGGGGCAATATGGGACCCAGTACTTC.

V usage is TRBV10-3 and J usage is TRBJ2-5; a possible D gene is TRBD1 (6 bases). The CDR3 covers 15 residues. V was pared by 5 bases and J by 2 bases, with 15 bases between. Germline CDR1 is ENHRY and CDR2 is SYGVKD. The CDR3 sequence: CAISRNTGFQETQYF. CDR3 DNA sequence: TGTGCCATCAGTCGTAATACAGGGTTTCAAGAGACCCAGTACTTC.

The chain carries TRBV3-1 (or the pseudogene TRBV3-2) and TRBJ1-4; perhaps TRBD1 as D (5 bases). The V gene lost 2 bases and the J gene lost 8 bases, with 9 bases spanning the gap. The V gene's germline CDR1 is LGHDT and CDR2 YNNKEL (reference sequence). This CDR3 is built from 13 residues. The DNA for the CDR3 is TGTGCCAGCAGCCAAACGCGGGGGGAAAAACTGTTTTTT. Protein: CASSQTRGEKLFF.

This chain connects TRBV6-1 to TRBJ1-3, with a weak D call TRBD1 (5 bases). The CDR3 runs to 13 residues. CDR1 and CDR2 from the germline V gene are MNHNS and SASEGT. Trimming stripped 3 bases from V and 4 bases from J, with 7 bases between. The CDR3 DNA reads TGTGCCAGCAGTGACAGGGCGGGAAACACCATATATTTT. Residues: CASSDRAGNTIYF.

The chain employs TRBV7-8 and TRBJ2-1, with 12 positions matching TRBD1. The ends lost 3 bases at V and 7 bases at J; junction bases unmatched: 16. CDR1 SGHVS and CDR2 FQNEAQ come from the germline V gene. This CDR3 is built from 19 residues. The CDR3 DNA reads as TGTGCCAGCAGCTTCCGGGACAGGGGGCCGGGTAGGTTTTGGAATGAGCAGTTCTTC. It codes for CASSFRDRGPGRFWNEQFF.

This chain links TRBV5-4 with TRBJ1-2; 9 nucleotides align to TRBD1. Germline V gives CDR1 SGHNT, CDR2 YYREEE (reference sequence). This CDR3 is built from 14 residues. V lost 4 bases to trimming and J lost 6 bases; unmatched junction nucleotides: 7. CDR3 residues: CASSAGQGGNGYTF. The DNA of the CDR3 is TGTGCCAGCAGCGCGGGACAGGGAGGAAATGGCTACACCTTC.

This clone was seen once. This chain links TRBV5-4 with TRBJ2-1, with 14 nucleotides matching TRBD2. Trimming at V came to 7 bases and at J to 10 bases, leaving 4 bases not matched to a gene. From germline, CDR1 is SGHNT and CDR2 YYREEE (reference sequence). This CDR3 has 13 residues. As DNA, the CDR3 is TGTGCCAGCGGACTAGCGGGAGGACGGGAGCAGTTCTTC. Encoded protein: CASGLAGGREQFF.

This chain links TRBV29-1 with TRBJ2-7; tentatively, D is TRBD1 (7 bases). CDR1 is SQVTM, CDR2 ANQGSEA, per germline. Trimming removed 1 base at V and 9 bases at J, with 19 bases between. The CDR3 is made up of 14 amino acids. DNA for the CDR3: TGCAGCGTTGAAGGGGCAGGGGGAACCGGGGGGCAGTACTTC. The encoded protein is CSVEGAGGTGGQYF.

This clone has more than one count but fewer than ten. This rearrangement joins TRBV4-3 to TRBJ2-4; TRBD1 is a possible D gene (5 bases). CDR1 is LGHNA, CDR2 YSLEER, per germline. CDR3 length equals 17 residues. V was trimmed by 0 bases and J by 0 bases, leaving 12 bases between them. The CDR3 DNA is TGCGCCAGCAGCCAAGAGGCAGGGCCTTTAGCCAAAAACATTCAGTACTTC. Protein sequence: CASSQEAGPLAKNIQYF.

The rearrangement links TRBV3-1 (or the pseudogene TRBV3-2) to TRBJ2-5; D may be TRBD2 (6 bases). The CDR3 spans 15 residues. CDR1 and CDR2 from the germline V gene are LGHDT and YNNKEL (reference sequence). Trimming shortened V by 5 bases and J by 0 bases, and 13 bases separated the two germline ends. CDR3 coding DNA: TGTGCCAGCAGCTGCCGGGACTTATACCAAGAGACCCAGTACTTC. Translated: CASSCRDLYQETQYF.

The chain carries TRBV4-3 and TRBJ1-3; 8 bases match TRBD1. CDR1 and CDR2 from the germline V gene are LGHNA and YSLEER. V dropped 6 bases and J dropped 4; count of bases not matched to a gene: 8. CDR3 size: 15 residues. This CDR3 reads CASSQNPGGGNTIYF. DNA of the CDR3: TGCGCCAGCAGTCAGAACCCAGGGGGCGGAAACACCATATATTTT.

In DNA, the CDR3 is TGCAGCGTTGGCGGGGGAGACGCGCGGGGTGAGCAGTTCTTC. Residues: CSVGGGDARGEQFF. V and J are TRBV29-1 and TRBJ2-1, with TRBD2 matching 7 bases. CDR1 and CDR2 from the germline V gene are SQVTM and ANQGSEA. The CDR3 is 14 amino acids. Trimming removed 4 bases from V and 9 bases from J; junction bases left unmatched: 12.